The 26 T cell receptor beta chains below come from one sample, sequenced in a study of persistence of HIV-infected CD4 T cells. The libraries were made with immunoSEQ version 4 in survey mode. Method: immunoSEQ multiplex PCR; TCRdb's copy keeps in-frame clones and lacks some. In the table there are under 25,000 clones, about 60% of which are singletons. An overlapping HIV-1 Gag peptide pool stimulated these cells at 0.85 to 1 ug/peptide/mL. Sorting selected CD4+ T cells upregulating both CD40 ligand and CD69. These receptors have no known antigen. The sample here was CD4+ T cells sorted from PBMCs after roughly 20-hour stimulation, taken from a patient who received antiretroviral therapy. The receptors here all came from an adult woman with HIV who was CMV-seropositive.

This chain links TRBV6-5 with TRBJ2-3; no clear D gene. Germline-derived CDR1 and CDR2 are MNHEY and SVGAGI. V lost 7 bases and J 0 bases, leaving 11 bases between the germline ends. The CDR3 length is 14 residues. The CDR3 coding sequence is TGTGCCAGCAAGTTTCTCCTAAGCACAGATACGCAGTATTTT. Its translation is CASKFLLSTDTQYF.

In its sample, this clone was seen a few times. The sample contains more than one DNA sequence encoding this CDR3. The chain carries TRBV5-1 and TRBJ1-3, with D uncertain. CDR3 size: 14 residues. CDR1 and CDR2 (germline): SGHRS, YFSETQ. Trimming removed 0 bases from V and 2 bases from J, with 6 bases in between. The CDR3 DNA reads TGCGCCAGCAGCTTGGCCGTAGCTGGAAACACCATATATTTT. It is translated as CASSLAVAGNTIYF.

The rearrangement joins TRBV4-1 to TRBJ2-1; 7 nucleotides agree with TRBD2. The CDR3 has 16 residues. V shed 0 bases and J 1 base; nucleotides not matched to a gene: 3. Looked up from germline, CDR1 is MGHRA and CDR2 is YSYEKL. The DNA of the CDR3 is TGCGCCAGCAGCCAAGACCTACTAGCGTCCTACAATGAGCAGTTCTTC. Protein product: CASSQDLLASYNEQFF.

The CDR3 reads CASSPSLLAGGQGEQFF. The CDR3 region has the DNA TGTGCCAGCAGTCCCTCCTTACTAGCGGGGGGGCAAGGTGAGCAGTTCTTC. The V gene is TRBV6-6, the J gene TRBJ2-1; 13 positions agree with TRBD2. Germline loops: CDR1 MNHNY, CDR2 SVGAGI (reference sequence). Trimming cost V 5 bases and J 9 bases; bases outside gene matches: 13. The CDR3 has 17 residues.

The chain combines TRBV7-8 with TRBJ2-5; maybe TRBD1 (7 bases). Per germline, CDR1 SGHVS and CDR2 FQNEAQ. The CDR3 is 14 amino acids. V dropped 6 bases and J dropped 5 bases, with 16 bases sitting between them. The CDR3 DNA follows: TGTGCCAGCAGTCGCAGGGGGGCGGGGGAGACCCAGTACTTC. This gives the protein CASSRRGAGETQYF.

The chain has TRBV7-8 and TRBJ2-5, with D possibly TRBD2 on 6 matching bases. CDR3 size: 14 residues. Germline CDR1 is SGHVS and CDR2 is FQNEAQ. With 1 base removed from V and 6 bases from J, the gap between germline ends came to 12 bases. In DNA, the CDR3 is TGTGCCAGCAGCTTAGATCAAGGGAGGAAGACCCAGTACTTC. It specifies CASSLDQGRKTQYF.

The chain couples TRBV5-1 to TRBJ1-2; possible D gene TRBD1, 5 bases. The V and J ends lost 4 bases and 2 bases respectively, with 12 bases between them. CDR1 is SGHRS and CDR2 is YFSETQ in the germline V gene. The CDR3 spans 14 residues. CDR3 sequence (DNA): TGCGCCAGCAGCCCATCAGGGACGAACTATGGCTACACCTTC. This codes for CASSPSGTNYGYTF.

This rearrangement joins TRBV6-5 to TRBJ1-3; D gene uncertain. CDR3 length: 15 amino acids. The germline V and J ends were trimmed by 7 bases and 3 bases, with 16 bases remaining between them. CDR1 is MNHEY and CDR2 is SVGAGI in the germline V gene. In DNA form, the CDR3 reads TGTGCCAGCACTCGAAGGCAGACGAATGGAAACACCATATATTTT. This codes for CASTRRQTNGNTIYF.

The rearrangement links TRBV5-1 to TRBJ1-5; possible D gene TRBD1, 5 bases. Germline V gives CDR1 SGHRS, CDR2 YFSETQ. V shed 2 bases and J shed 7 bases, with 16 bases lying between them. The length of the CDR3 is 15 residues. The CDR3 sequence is CASSLSPGNGQPQHF. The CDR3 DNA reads TGCGCCAGCAGCTTAAGTCCAGGGAATGGCCAGCCCCAGCATTTT.

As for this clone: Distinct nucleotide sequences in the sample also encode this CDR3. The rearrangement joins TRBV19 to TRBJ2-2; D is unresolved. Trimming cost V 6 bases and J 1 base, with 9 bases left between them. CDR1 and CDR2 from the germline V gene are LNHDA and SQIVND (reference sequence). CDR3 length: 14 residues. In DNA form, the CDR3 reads TGTGCCAGTAGCATCTCCCGGAACACCGGGGAGCTGTTTTTT. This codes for CASSISRNTGELFF.

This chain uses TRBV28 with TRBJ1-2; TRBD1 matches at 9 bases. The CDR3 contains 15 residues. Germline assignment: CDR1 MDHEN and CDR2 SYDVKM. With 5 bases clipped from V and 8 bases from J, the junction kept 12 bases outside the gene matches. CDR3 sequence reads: CASSPRDRALWGYTF. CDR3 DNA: TGTGCCAGCAGTCCTCGGGACAGGGCTCTTTGGGGCTACACCTTC.

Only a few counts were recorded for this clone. Here the CDR3 DNA reads TGCGCCAGCAGCGCTGCCCGGGACAGCCTTGGCGAGCAGTACTTC. It specifies CASSAARDSLGEQYF. V usage is TRBV5-1 and J usage is TRBJ2-7, with 7 nucleotides matching TRBD1. The ends lost 4 bases at V and 6 bases at J; junction bases unmatched: 13. Per germline, CDR1 SGHRS and CDR2 YFSETQ. There are 15 residues in the CDR3.

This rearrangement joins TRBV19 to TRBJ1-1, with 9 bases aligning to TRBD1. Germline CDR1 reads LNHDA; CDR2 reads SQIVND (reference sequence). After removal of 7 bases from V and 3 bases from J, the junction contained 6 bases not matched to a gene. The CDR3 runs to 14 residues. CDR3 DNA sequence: TGTGCCAGTATTGACAGGGGGGGATACACTGAAGCTTTCTTT. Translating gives CASIDRGGYTEAFF.

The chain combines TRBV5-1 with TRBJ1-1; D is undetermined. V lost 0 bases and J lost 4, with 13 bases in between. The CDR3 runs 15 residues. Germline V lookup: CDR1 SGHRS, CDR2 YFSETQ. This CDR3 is CASSLAWELGTEAFF. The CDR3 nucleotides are TGCGCCAGCAGCTTGGCCTGGGAGTTGGGCACTGAAGCTTTCTTT.

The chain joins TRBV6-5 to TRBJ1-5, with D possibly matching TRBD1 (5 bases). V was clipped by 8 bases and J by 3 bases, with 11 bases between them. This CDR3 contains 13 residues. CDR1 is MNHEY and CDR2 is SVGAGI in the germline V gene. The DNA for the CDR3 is TGTGCCAGCGGGGAACAGGTCAATCAGCCCCAGCATTTT. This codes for CASGEQVNQPQHF.

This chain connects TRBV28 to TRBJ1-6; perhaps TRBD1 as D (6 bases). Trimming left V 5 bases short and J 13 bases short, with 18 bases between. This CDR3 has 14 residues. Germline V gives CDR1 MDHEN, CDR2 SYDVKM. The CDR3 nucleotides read TGTGCCAGCAGTCGGACAGCCGCATTGGTCCCCCTCCACTTT. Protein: CASSRTAALVPLHF. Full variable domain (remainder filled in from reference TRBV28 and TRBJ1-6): DVKVTQSSRYLVKRTGEKVFLECVQDMDHENMFWYRQDPGLGLRLIYFSYDVKMKEKGDIPEGYSVSREKKERFSLILESASTNQTSMYLCASSRTAALVPLHFGNGTRLTVT.

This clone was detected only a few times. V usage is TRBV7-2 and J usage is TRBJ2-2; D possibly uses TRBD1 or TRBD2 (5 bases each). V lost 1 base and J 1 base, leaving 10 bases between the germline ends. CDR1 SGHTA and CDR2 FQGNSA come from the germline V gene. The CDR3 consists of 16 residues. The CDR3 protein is CASSLVGAGNTGELFF. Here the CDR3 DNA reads TGTGCCAGCAGCTTAGTCGGGGCCGGGAACACCGGGGAGCTGTTTTTT. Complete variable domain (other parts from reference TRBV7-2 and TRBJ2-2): GAGVSQSPSNKVTEKGKDVELRCDPISGHTALYWYRQSLGQGLEFLIYFQGNSAPDKSGLPSDRFSAERTGGSVSTLTIQRTQQEDSAVYLCASSLVGAGNTGELFFGEGSRLTVL.

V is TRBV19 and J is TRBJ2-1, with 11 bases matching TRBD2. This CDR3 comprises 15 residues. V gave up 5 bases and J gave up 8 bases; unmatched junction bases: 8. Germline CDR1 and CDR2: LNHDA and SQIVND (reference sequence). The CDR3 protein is CASSLLAGVSDEQFF. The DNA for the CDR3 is TGTGCCAGTAGTCTACTAGCGGGGGTTTCCGATGAGCAGTTCTTC. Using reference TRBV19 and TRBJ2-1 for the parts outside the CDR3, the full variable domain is DGGITQSPKYLFRKEGQNVTLSCEQNLNHDAMYWYRQDPGQGLRLIYYSQIVNDFQKGDIAEGYSVSREKKESFPLTVTSAQKNPTAFYLCASSLLAGVSDEQFFGPGTRLTVL.

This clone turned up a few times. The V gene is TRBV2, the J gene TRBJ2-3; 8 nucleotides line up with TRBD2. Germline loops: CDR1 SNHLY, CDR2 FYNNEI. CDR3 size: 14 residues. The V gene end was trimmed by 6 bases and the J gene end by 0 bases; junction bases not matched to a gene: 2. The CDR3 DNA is TGTGCCAGCAGGGTAGCGGGGAGCACAGATACGCAGTATTTT. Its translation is CASRVAGSTDTQYF.

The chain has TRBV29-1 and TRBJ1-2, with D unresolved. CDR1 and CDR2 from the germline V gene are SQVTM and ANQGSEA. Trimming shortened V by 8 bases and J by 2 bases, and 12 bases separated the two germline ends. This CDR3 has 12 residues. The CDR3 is CSSGPDNYGYTF. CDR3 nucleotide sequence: TGCAGCTCGGGCCCGGACAACTATGGCTACACCTTC.

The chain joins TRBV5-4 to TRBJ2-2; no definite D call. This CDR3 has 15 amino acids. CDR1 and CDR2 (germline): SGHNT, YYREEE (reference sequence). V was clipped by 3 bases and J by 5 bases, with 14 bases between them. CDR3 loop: CASSSPGGLTGELFF. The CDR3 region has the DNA TGTGCCAGCAGCTCCCCAGGTGGTTTGACCGGGGAGCTGTTTTTT.

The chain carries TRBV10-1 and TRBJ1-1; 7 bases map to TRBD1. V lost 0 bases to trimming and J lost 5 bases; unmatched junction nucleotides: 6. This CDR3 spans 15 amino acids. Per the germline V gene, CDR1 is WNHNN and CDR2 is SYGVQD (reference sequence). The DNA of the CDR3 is TGCGCCAGCAGTGAGTCGTCACAGGGGCGGACTGAAGCTTTCTTT. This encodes CASSESSQGRTEAFF.

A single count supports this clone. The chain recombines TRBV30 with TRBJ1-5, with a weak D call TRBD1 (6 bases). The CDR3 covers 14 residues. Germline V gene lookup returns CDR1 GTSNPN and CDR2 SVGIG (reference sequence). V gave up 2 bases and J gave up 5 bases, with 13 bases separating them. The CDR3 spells CAWSPGAGDQPQHF. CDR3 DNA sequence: TGTGCCTGGAGTCCAGGGGCAGGGGATCAGCCCCAGCATTTT.

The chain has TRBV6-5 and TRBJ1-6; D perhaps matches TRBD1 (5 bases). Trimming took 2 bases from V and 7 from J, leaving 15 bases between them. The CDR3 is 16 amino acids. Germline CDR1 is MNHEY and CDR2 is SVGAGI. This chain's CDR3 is CASSYIGAAGNSPLHF. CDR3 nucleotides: TGTGCCAGCAGTTACATAGGGGCAGCCGGCAATTCACCCCTCCACTTT.

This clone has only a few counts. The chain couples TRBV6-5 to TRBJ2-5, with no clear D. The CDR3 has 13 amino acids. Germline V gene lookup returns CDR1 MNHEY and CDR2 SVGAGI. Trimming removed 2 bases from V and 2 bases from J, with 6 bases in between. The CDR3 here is CASSYGRQETQYF. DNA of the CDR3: TGTGCCAGCAGTTACGGGCGGCAAGAGACCCAGTACTTC.

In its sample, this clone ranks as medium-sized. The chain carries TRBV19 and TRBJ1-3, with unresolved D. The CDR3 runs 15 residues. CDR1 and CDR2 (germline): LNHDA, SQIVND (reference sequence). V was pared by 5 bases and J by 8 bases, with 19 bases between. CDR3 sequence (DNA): TGTGCCAGTAGTTCAACAGAATACACGGGCGACACCATATATTTT. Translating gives CASSSTEYTGDTIYF.